This T cell receptor (beta chain) was found in a study of shared clonotypes between healthy human individuals. Study-level findings and limits: Unshared clonotypes carried lower generation probabilities than those common to all four donors. In general, naive subsets displayed greater estimated richness than memory subsets did. Across a handful of donors, naive CD4 shared around 5.3%, naive CD8 around 3.8%, memory CD4 2% to 2.5%, memory CD8 0.4%.

Assay used: immunoSEQ multiplex PCR; TCRdb lists only in-frame clones, some missing. The repertoire consists of 550,000 to 800,000 clones, with about 74% occurring once and the leading ten covering less than 2%. Germline V gene data show CDR1 as MNHEY and CDR2 as SVGAGI. The CDR3 covers 11 residues. V was trimmed by 7 bases and J by 5 bases, leaving 8 bases between them. As concerns this clone: The antigen remains unidentified.

The clonotype was recovered from a woman in her twenties or thirties in good health. Sequenced material: memory CD4+ T cells sorted from blood. The subset was: CD45RA-negative fraction. This chain joins TRBV6-5 and TRBJ2-5; D call uncertain. In DNA form, the CDR3 reads TGTGCCAGCACCCTGTTTGAGACCCAGTACTTC. As protein: CASTLFETQYF.